The 30 T cell receptor beta chains listed next were all sequenced from one sample in a study of T cell clonality in common variable immunodeficiency. Study-wide findings and caveats: Fewer deletions and N-nucleotide insertions were reportedly seen in common variable immunodeficiency TCR beta sequences.

The assay was immunoSEQ multiplex PCR, and TCRdb's table has in-frame clones only and misses some. Sampling found about 28,000 clones, none seen once. No antigen is known for these receptors. The sample was peripheral blood mononuclear cells. These receptors were collected from a human donor with common variable immunodeficiency.

With regard to this clone: The read falls 3 residues short of the CDR3 end, and the missing part is taken from the germline J gene. J is TRBJ2-7 and V is TRBV30; 9 bases are a match to TRBD2. The CDR3 has 18 amino acids. Per germline, CDR1 GTSNPN and CDR2 SVGIG (reference sequence). V was clipped by 1 base and J by 0 bases; unmatched bases: 13. Partial CDR3 DNA: TGTGCCTGGAGTGGGTTGTGGGCTAGCGGGGAAAACTCCTACGAG. Amino acid sequence: CAWSGLWASGENSYE. The whole CDR3 sequence reads CAWSGLWASGENSYEQYF. The variable domain in full, with the rest retrieved from reference TRBV30 and TRBJ2-7, is SQTIHQWPATLVQPVGSPLSLECTVEGTSNPNLYWYRQAAGRGLQLLFYSVGIGQISSEVPQNLSASRPQDRQFILSSKKLLLSDSGFYLCAWSGLWASGENSYEQYFGPGTRLTVT.

This clone was seen ten or more times. The junction departs from the called germline gene at one end, perhaps through a read error. The read comes to an end 3 residues before the CDR3 does, leaving the germline J gene to fill in the end. The chain links TRBV28 to TRBJ1-6; weak D call: TRBD1 (6 bases). This CDR3 spans 17 amino acids. Germline V gene data show CDR1 as MDHEN and CDR2 as SYDVKM. The CDR3 sequence: CASRLTGTLPYYSPLHF. The DNA read from the CDR3 is TGTGCCAGCAGACTAACCGGGACACTACCCTATTATTCACCC. Based on the CDR3 plus reference TRBV28 and TRBJ1-6, the full variable domain is DVKVTQSSRYLVKRTGEKVFLECVQDMDHENMFWYRQDPGLGLRLIYFSYDVKMKEKGDIPEGYSVSREKKERFSLILESASTNQTSMYLCASRLTGTLPYYSPLHFGNGTRLTVT.

Worth noting for this clone: The read stops 3 residues short of the end of the CDR3; the missing end is completed from the germline J gene. The V and J genes are TRBV7-2 and TRBJ2-5, with TRBD2 matching over 9 bases. The CDR3 contains 16 residues. With V trimmed by 0 bases and J by 1 base, 3 bases remained unmatched. Germline V gene data show CDR1 as SGHTA and CDR2 as FQGNSA. CDR3 protein: CASSLAGSGGQETQYF. The CDR3 bases that were read are TGTGCCAGCAGCTTAGCGGGTAGCGGGGGCCAAGAGACC.

A word on this clone: With the read ending 3 residues before the CDR3 end, the germline J gene is used to fill in that end. The V gene is TRBV20-1, the J gene TRBJ2-5; 8 positions agree with TRBD1. This CDR3 has 13 residues. Germline V gene lookup returns CDR1 DFQATT and CDR2 SNEGSKA (reference sequence). The ends lost 6 bases at V and 1 base at J; junction bases unmatched: 4. The covered CDR3 bases are TGCAGTGCCGCTCAGGGGGCCCAAGAGACC. The encoded protein is CSAAQGAQET. The whole CDR3 is CSAAQGAQETQYF.

This clone was observed a handful of times. Read data end 3 residues before the CDR3 end; the end is taken from the germline J gene. The chain combines TRBV19 with TRBJ1-4; 7 nucleotides align to TRBD1. V shed 9 bases, J shed 0 bases, and the junction held 7 bases outside the gene matches. This CDR3 spans 15 amino acids. The germline gives CDR1 LNHDA, CDR2 SQIVND (reference sequence). This CDR3 reads CASRQGTATNEKLFF. The CDR3 bases that were read are TGTGCCAGCCGACAGGGAACTGCAACTAATGAAAAA.

To note about this clone: The sequenced fragment ends 3 residues before the CDR3 boundary, so the rest is inferred from the germline J gene. The genes are TRBV7-9 and TRBJ1-2; a weak D match, TRBD1 (5 bases). Trimming shortened V by 3 bases and J by 2 bases, and 7 bases separated the two germline ends. The CDR3 sequence is 13 residues long. Germline CDR1 and CDR2: SEHNR and FQNEAQ (reference sequence). The CDR3 bases that were read are TGTGCCAGCAGCTTGGAGGGGAACTATGGC. Its protein is CASSLEGNYG. The entire CDR3 protein reads CASSLEGNYGYTF.

In its sample, this clone was seen many times. With the read ending 3 residues before the CDR3 end, the germline J gene is used to fill in that end. The chain employs TRBV19 and TRBJ1-2, with 8 bases identical to TRBD1. J lost 5 bases, V lost 3 bases, and 5 bases had no gene match. The CDR3 is made up of 14 amino acids. CDR1 and CDR2 from the germline V gene are LNHDA and SQIVND (reference sequence). CDR3 DNA, as far as it was read: TGTGCCAGTAGTATCGGGACAGGTGGATATGGC. Its translation is CASSIGTGGYG. The full CDR3 reads CASSIGTGGYGYTF.

This clone was seen more than once but under ten times. The read ends 3 residues early relative to the CDR3; the germline J gene fills the gap. The chain uses TRBV30 and TRBJ2-7; TRBD1 matches at 9 bases. The CDR3 length is 13 residues. The germline gives CDR1 GTSNPN, CDR2 SVGIG (reference sequence). The junction had 4 bases not matched to a gene; V was cut back by 2 bases and J by 5 bases. This CDR3 reads CAWSPGQGNEQYF. The DNA read from the CDR3 is TGTGCCTGGAGTCCGGGACAGGGAAACGAG.

As for this clone: The CDR3 is cut off 3 residues early in the read; its end comes from the germline J gene. The chain is built from TRBV7-2 and TRBJ2-2, with 7 bases fitting TRBD1. CDR1 and CDR2 from the germline V gene are SGHTA and FQGNSA. Germline trimming cut 6 bases from V and 6 bases from J; bases unmatched to any gene: 4. This CDR3 is 13 amino acids long. This chain's CDR3 is CASSPTGAGELFF. Incomplete CDR3 DNA: TGTGCCAGCAGTCCAACAGGGGCCGGGGAG.

This clone has only a few counts. The read ends 3 residues before the CDR3 terminus; that terminus is restored from the germline J gene. The V and J genes are TRBV7-9 and TRBJ1-4; tentatively, D is TRBD1 (6 bases). CDR1 is SEHNR, CDR2 FQNEAQ, per germline (reference sequence). The CDR3 is 12 residues long. V shed 3 bases and J shed 8 bases, with 7 bases lying between them. The CDR3 bases that were read are TGTGCCAGCAGCTTCGGACAGGAAAAA. This encodes CASSFGQEK. The entire CDR3 reads CASSFGQEKLFF. Variable domain in full (rest from reference TRBV7-9 and TRBJ1-4): DTGVSQNPRHKITKRGQNVTFRCDPISEHNRLYWYRQTLGQGPEFLTYFQNEAQLEKSRLLSDRFSAERPKGSFSTLEIQRTEQGDSAMYLCASSFGQEKLFFGSGTQLSVL.

This clone has only a few counts. The read stops 3 residues short of the end of the CDR3; the missing end is completed from the germline J gene. The chain links TRBV6-2 or TRBV6-3 to TRBJ1-5; D might be TRBD1 (5 bases). The CDR3 consists of 14 residues. V dropped 4 bases and J dropped 0 bases, with 7 bases sitting between them. Germline V CDR1 and CDR2: MNHEY, SVGEGT. CDR3 region: CASSSTASNQPQHF. The CDR3 DNA, read in part, is TGTGCCAGCAGTTCGACAGCTAGCAATCAGCCC.

CDR3 loop: CSARASANEQFF. The part of the CDR3 DNA that was read is TGCAGTGCTAGAGCTAGCGCTAATGAG. The rearrangement uses TRBV20-1 and TRBJ2-1; D is perhaps TRBD2 (6 bases). Read sequence stops 3 residues before the CDR3 end, and the germline J gene provides the missing end. Between the trimmed V and J ends, which lost 1 base and 7 bases, there was a span of 8 bases. Per germline, CDR1 DFQATT and CDR2 SNEGSKA (reference sequence). The CDR3 runs to 12 residues.

As for this clone: Read coverage stops 3 residues before the CDR3 terminus; the germline J gene supplies the remainder. The V call is TRBV19, the J call TRBJ1-6, with a possible D match to TRBD1 (6 bases). Germline V CDR1 and CDR2: LNHDA, SQIVND (reference sequence). The CDR3 is 14 amino acids. V lost 5 bases, J lost 9 bases, and 14 bases lay in between. The covered CDR3 bases are TGTGCCAGTAGTGAACAGGGACAATTTTCACCC. It translates to CASSEQGQFSP. The whole CDR3 protein reads CASSEQGQFSPLHF.

This clone occurred a few times. The read ends 3 residues early relative to the CDR3; the germline J gene fills the gap. The chain has TRBV6-4 and TRBJ2-1, with 8 positions matching TRBD2. The V and J ends lost 5 bases and 7 bases, in that order; junction bases with no gene match: 10. The CDR3 consists of 15 residues. Germline V CDR1 and CDR2: MRHNA, SNTAGT. The DNA read from the CDR3 is TGTGCCAGCAGTTCGAGGAGCGGGGGAGATAATGAG. Its protein product is CASSSRSGGDNE. The entire CDR3 sequence reads CASSSRSGGDNEQFF.

This clone was seen more than once but under ten times. The covered CDR3 bases are TGTGCCAGCTCACCCCGACAGGGGACTGGGGCCAACGTC. This encodes CASSPRQGTGANV. The CDR3 in its entirety is CASSPRQGTGANVLTF. The chain uses TRBV18 and TRBJ2-6; 8 nucleotides match TRBD1. Read sequence stops 3 residues before the CDR3 end, and the germline J gene provides the missing end. V shed 3 bases and J 2 bases; nucleotides not matched to a gene: 3. Germline-derived CDR1 and CDR2 are KGHSH and LQKENI. The CDR3 loop spans 16 amino acids.

This clone was detected ten times or more. Read coverage stops 3 residues before the CDR3 terminus; the germline J gene supplies the remainder. This chain uses TRBV10-3 with TRBJ1-1; no clear D gene. The CDR3 loop spans 15 amino acids. The germline gives CDR1 ENHRY, CDR2 SYGVKD. The CDR3 reads CAISESDSDSRGAFF. The sequenced CDR3 bases are TGTGCCATCAGTGAATCGGACTCAGATTCAAGAGGA.

This clone was picked up many times. Germline and junction disagree at one end, which may indicate a read error. From the germline J gene comes the end of the CDR3, since the read stops 3 residues before it. The V and J genes are TRBV4-2 and TRBJ2-7; tentative D call: TRBD1 (5 bases). CDR1 is LGHNA and CDR2 is YNFKEQ in the germline V gene. This CDR3 is built from 15 residues. CDR3 residues: CASSQERGVLYEQYF. The CDR3 DNA, read in part, is TGCGCCAGCAGCCAAGAAAGGGGTGTCCTCTACGAG.

There are a few counts of this clone. The CDR3 sequence: CASSILDSTDTQYF. Incomplete CDR3 DNA: TGTGCCAGTAGTATCCTAGACAGCACAGATACG. This sequence joins TRBV19 and TRBJ2-3; D unclear. The CDR3 end falls 3 residues outside the read, so it is completed with the germline J gene. The CDR3 runs 14 residues. Germline V gene lookup returns CDR1 LNHDA and CDR2 SQIVND (reference sequence). The germline V and J ends were trimmed by 3 bases and 0 bases, with 7 bases remaining between them.

The sample holds many counts of this clone. The read gets to within 3 residues of the CDR3 end, and the germline J gene fills in the rest. The gene calls are TRBV10-3 and TRBJ2-3; possible D gene TRBD2, 5 bases. CDR1 is ENHRY and CDR2 is SYGVKD in the germline V gene. The CDR3 is 15 amino acids. Trimming stripped 4 bases from V and 1 base from J, with 12 bases between. Here the CDR3 reads CAISGGDGGTDTQYF. The CDR3 DNA, read in part, is TGTGCCATCAGTGGTGGAGACGGGGGCACAGATACG.

This clone was detected a few times. The missing CDR3 end, 3 residues past where the read stops, is filled in from the germline J gene. V and J are TRBV7-2 and TRBJ1-2; D possibly corresponds to TRBD1 (6 bases). This CDR3 region has 14 residues. Germline CDR1 and CDR2: SGHTA and FQGNSA. V was cut by 4 bases and J by 7 bases, with 16 bases left in between. The CDR3 DNA, read in part, is TGTGCCAGCAGCTGGGGGGGGCGATCCAGTGGC. Its protein product is CASSWGGRSSG. The whole CDR3 reads CASSWGGRSSGYTF.

Many counts were recorded for this clone. The CDR3 extends 3 residues past the end of the read, so its final part is completed from the germline J gene. The genes are TRBV4-1 and TRBJ2-7; TRBD1 matches at 7 bases. The CDR3 has 16 residues. V lost 0 bases and J lost 2; bases outside the gene matches: 7. Germline loops: CDR1 MGHRA, CDR2 YSYEKL. This CDR3 reads CASSQDDGQGAYEQYF. CDR3 bases read: TGCGCCAGCAGCCAAGACGATGGGCAGGGGGCCTACGAG.

A few counts support this clone. The CDR3 is cut off 3 residues early in the read; its end comes from the germline J gene. J is TRBJ2-7 and V is TRBV5-1; tentative D call: TRBD2 (5 bases). CDR3 length: 14 amino acids. Trimming shortened V by 7 bases and J by 1 base, and 15 bases separated the two germline ends. Germline-derived CDR1 and CDR2 are SGHRS and YFSETQ. The sequenced part of the CDR3 DNA is TGCGCCAGCCACCCTACCAGCGGATCCTACGAG. Encoded protein: CASHPTSGSYE. The full-length CDR3 reads as CASHPTSGSYEQYF.

There are a few counts of this clone. The read terminates 3 residues ahead of where the CDR3 ends, so the germline J gene completes it. The rearrangement joins TRBV7-2 to TRBJ2-3; perhaps TRBD2 as D (6 bases). Trimming left V 0 bases short and J 6 bases short, with 16 bases between. CDR3 length equals 16 residues. The germline CDR1 and CDR2 sequences are SGHTA and FQGNSA. The part of the CDR3 DNA that was read is TGTGCCAGCAGCTTAGCGCACGGGGGTCCGGTGGATACG. Its protein is CASSLAHGGPVDT. In full, the CDR3 reads CASSLAHGGPVDTQYF.

Only a few counts were recorded for this clone. The read ends 3 residues before the CDR3 terminus; that terminus is restored from the germline J gene. The rearrangement uses TRBV6-2 or TRBV6-3 and TRBJ1-5; weak D call: TRBD1 (5 bases). V was clipped by 10 bases and J by 0 bases, with 16 bases between them. Germline CDR1 and CDR2: MNHEY and SVGEGT. The CDR3 loop spans 15 amino acids. The CDR3 protein is CATRSGDYSNQPQHF. CDR3 DNA (partial): TGTGCCACACGATCGGGGGATTATAGCAATCAGCCC.

The table lists this clone with a few counts. The sequenced fragment ends 3 residues before the CDR3 boundary, so the rest is inferred from the germline J gene. The chain links TRBV30 to TRBJ2-3; 14 bases are a match to TRBD2. Germline-derived CDR1 and CDR2 are GTSNPN and SVGIG (reference sequence). This CDR3 spans 13 amino acids. The covered CDR3 bases are TGTGCCGGTATGACTAGCGGGGGGGTCACG. Translated, it gives CAGMTSGGVT. The entire CDR3 is CAGMTSGGVTQYF. Supplemented by reference TRBV30 and TRBJ2-3, the full variable domain reads SQTIHQWPATLVQPVGSPLSLECTVEGTSNPNLYWYRQAAGRGLQLLFYSVGIGQISSEVPQNLSASRPQDRQFILSSKKLLLSDSGFYLCAGMTSGGVTQYFGPGTRLTVL.

This clone occurred many times. The CDR3 end falls 3 residues outside the read, so it is completed with the germline J gene. The V gene is TRBV7-2, the J gene TRBJ2-2; D remains ambiguous. The CDR3 has 16 residues. V was pared by 0 bases and J by 4 bases, with 12 bases between. Germline CDR1 SGHTA, CDR2 FQGNSA. CDR3 sequence reads: CASSLAYRVGTGELFF. The covered CDR3 bases are TGTGCCAGCAGCTTAGCGTATAGGGTGGGCACCGGGGAG. Filled out from reference TRBV7-2 and TRBJ2-2, the complete variable domain reads GAGVSQSPSNKVTEKGKDVELRCDPISGHTALYWYRQSLGQGLEFLIYFQGNSAPDKSGLPSDRFSAERTGGSVSTLTIQRTQQEDSAVYLCASSLAYRVGTGELFFGEGSRLTVL.

This clone was detected many times. The CDR3 is cut off 3 residues early in the read; its end comes from the germline J gene. J is TRBJ2-1 and V is TRBV6-2 or TRBV6-3, with 8 positions matching TRBD1. The CDR3 has 14 residues. The J segment lost 8 bases and the V segment lost 6 bases, leaving 9 bases of the junction unmatched. Germline V gives CDR1 MNHEY, CDR2 SVGEGT. CDR3 in amino acids: CASRRHDRGYEQFF. Partial CDR3 DNA: TGTGCCAGCAGACGACATGACAGGGGTTATGAG.

This clone ranks as medium-sized. With the read ending 3 residues before the CDR3 end, the germline J gene is used to fill in that end. The rearrangement links TRBV28 to TRBJ1-5; D remains unclear. The ends were cut back, 5 bases at V and 0 bases at J, with 11 bases in the middle. The CDR3 consists of 15 residues. The germline gives CDR1 MDHEN, CDR2 SYDVKM. CDR3 sequence: CASSVSGYSNQPQHF. Incomplete CDR3 DNA: TGTGCCAGCAGTGTCTCCGGGTATAGCAATCAGCCC.

The sample holds many counts of this clone. The read finishes 3 residues shy of the CDR3 end, and the germline J gene is used to complete it. V and J are TRBV18 and TRBJ2-1, with a tentative D call TRBD1 (5 bases). CDR3 length: 15 amino acids. CDR1 and CDR2 (germline): KGHSH, LQKENI. Trimming took off 6 bases at V and 2 bases at J, with 14 bases between the two ends. This chain's CDR3 is CASSLVGAPYNEQFF. The sequenced part of the CDR3 DNA is TGTGCCAGCTCCCTTGTAGGGGCGCCCTACAATGAG.

Turning to this clone: The junction does not match germline at one end; this may be a read error. The read is 3 residues too short to cover the CDR3 end, so that end is filled in from the germline J gene. The chain employs TRBV7-7 and TRBJ2-1; 7 bases fit TRBD2. Per the germline V gene, CDR1 is SSHAT and CDR2 is FNYEAQ (reference sequence). The CDR3 has 16 amino acids. The CDR3 reads CASSLLGGSSYNEQFF. The sequenced part of the CDR3 DNA is TGTGCTAGCAGCTTATTGGGGGGGAGCTCCTACAATGAG.